This T cell receptor beta chain comes out of a study of cytomegalovirus exposure and HLA in healthy donors. The wider study: Roughly 89 million unique TCR sequences came from HLA-typed donors in an early release. Study-level results: Highly shared sequence variants in one cluster were likely a sequencing artifact. About 87% or about 30% of the time was how often most TCR beta V segments were productive, according to an earlier analysis.

Trimming stripped 1 base from V and 1 base from J, with 9 bases between. This CDR3 contains 15 residues. Germline CDR1 reads SGHDN; CDR2 reads FVKESK. Comments on this clone: Its cognate antigen is unknown.

With 60 Vbeta and 13 Jbeta primers, the PCR was carried out. Measured with immunoSEQ multiplex PCR; TCRdb has only the in-frame clones, and not every one. The sample carries about 160,000 clones, around 83% recorded once. This rearrangement joins TRBV14 to TRBJ2-3; D might be TRBD2 (5 bases). Specimen: PBMCs. This TCR was recovered from a girl aged 2-15 years in good health and CMV-seropositive. The chain's CDR3 is CASSQGRFGTDTQYF. CDR3 DNA sequence: TGTGCCAGCAGCCAAGGGAGGTTCGGCACAGATACGCAGTATTTT.